What follows are 20 T cell receptor beta chains derived from one specimen sequenced in a study of CD8+ T cells in alopecia areata. Treatment reported: oral pan-JAK inhibitor, 5-10 mg twice daily. RNA extraction was followed by reverse transcription into cDNA, which acted as the sequencing template. Generated by immunoSEQ multiplex PCR, the TCRdb table keeps only in-frame clones and is missing some. The profile shows roughly 200,000 clones, about 60% of them singletons. Material: CD4+ T cells sorted from blood, obtained at week 4, from a patient treated with tofacitinib. Receptor source: a human donor with alopecia areata.

The chain combines TRBV30 with TRBJ1-3, with D perhaps TRBD1 (6 bases). V shed 2 bases and J shed 3 bases, with 11 bases lying between them. The CDR3 consists of 14 residues. Looked up from germline, CDR1 is GTSNPN and CDR2 is SVGIG (reference sequence). The CDR3 reads CAWSRDTSGNTIYF. The CDR3 DNA reads TGTGCCTGGAGTCGGGACACGAGTGGAAACACCATATATTTT.

This chain links TRBV30 with TRBJ2-3, with 9 positions matching TRBD2. V lost 4 bases to trimming and J lost 4 bases; unmatched junction nucleotides: 6. The CDR3 consists of 14 residues. CDR1 and CDR2 (germline): GTSNPN, SVGIG (reference sequence). In DNA, the CDR3 is TGTGCCTGGACCAGGACTAGCGTGGCAGATACGCAGTATTTT. It yields the protein CAWTRTSVADTQYF.

The DNA for the CDR3 is TGTGCCATCAGTGAGTCTGGGCAGGGGGCGACTGGCTACACCTTC. This translates into CAISESGQGATGYTF. The V call is TRBV10-3, the J call TRBJ1-2, with TRBD1 matching over 8 bases. The germline V gene encodes CDR1 ENHRY and CDR2 SYGVKD. With 0 bases clipped from V and 7 bases from J, the junction kept 7 bases outside the gene matches. The CDR3 consists of 15 residues.

A word on this clone: Other DNA sequences in this specimen translate into the identical CDR3. The chain carries TRBV29-1 and TRBJ1-1, with no clear D. The V gene lost 6 bases and the J gene lost 0 bases, with 8 bases spanning the gap. Germline assignment: CDR1 SQVTM and CDR2 ANQGSEA. The CDR3 is 12 amino acids. The CDR3 is CSVRNLNTEAFF. The CDR3 bases are TGCAGCGTGCGGAACCTGAACACTGAAGCTTTCTTT.

The chain is built from TRBV11-2 and TRBJ2-7, with D hard to call. CDR3 length equals 14 residues. V shed 3 bases and J shed 3 bases, with 12 bases lying between them. Per the germline V gene, CDR1 is SGHAT and CDR2 is FQNNGV. CDR3 DNA sequence: TGTGCCAGCAGCTTGCGGACGGATGGCTACGAGCAGTACTTC. Amino acid sequence: CASSLRTDGYEQYF.

This clone was observed a few times. V gene TRBV7-9 combines with J gene TRBJ1-5, with TRBD1 matching over 10 bases. Germline trimming cut 5 bases from V and 5 bases from J; bases unmatched to any gene: 9. Germline CDR1 SEHNR, CDR2 FQNEAQ (reference sequence). CDR3 length: 16 amino acids. In DNA form, the CDR3 reads TGTGCCAGCAGCCGCGCTGGGGGGACAGGGGATCAGCCCCAGCATTTT. Translating gives CASSRAGGTGDQPQHF. The full variable domain, its missing parts supplied by reference TRBV7-9 and TRBJ1-5, is DTGVSQNPRHKITKRGQNVTFRCDPISEHNRLYWYRQTLGQGPEFLTYFQNEAQLEKSRLLSDRFSAERPKGSFSTLEIQRTEQGDSAMYLCASSRAGGTGDQPQHFGDGTRLSIL.

The rearrangement uses TRBV6-5 and TRBJ1-2; 7 bases match TRBD1. The CDR3 covers 13 residues. The V gene end was trimmed by 5 bases and the J gene end by 3 bases; junction bases not matched to a gene: 3. Per germline, CDR1 MNHEY and CDR2 SVGAGI. The CDR3 here is CASSRQGYYGYTF. The CDR3 nucleotides read TGTGCCAGCAGTAGACAGGGATACTATGGCTACACCTTC.

The rearrangement joins TRBV7-2 to TRBJ1-2, with D tentatively TRBD1 (6 bases). Trimming removed 2 bases from V and 6 bases from J, with 22 bases in between. CDR3 length: 17 residues. The germline CDR1 and CDR2 sequences are SGHTA and FQGNSA. The CDR3 nucleotides are TGTGCCAGCAGCTTAAATTCCCTGTTCCAGGGGAGCAATGGCTACACCTTC. Protein: CASSLNSLFQGSNGYTF.

The table lists this clone with a few counts. The chain has TRBV2 and TRBJ2-7; a weak D match, TRBD2 (7 bases). The CDR3 spans 13 residues. The germline CDR1 and CDR2 sequences are SNHLY and FYNNEI. V was pared by 7 bases and J by 5 bases, with 15 bases between. CDR3 nucleotides: TGTGCCAGCACCCGGGGGGCTAGCGACGAGCAGTACTTC. This gives the protein CASTRGASDEQYF.

This sequence joins TRBV4-2 and TRBJ2-5; D possibly corresponds to TRBD1 (6 bases). Looked up from germline, CDR1 is LGHNA and CDR2 is YNFKEQ. The CDR3 runs 13 residues. Deletions cut 4 bases from V and 4 bases from J, with 10 bases between. As DNA, the CDR3 is TGTGCCAGCAGCCGGACAGACTTAGAGACCCAGTACTTC. This encodes CASSRTDLETQYF.

The rearrangement links TRBV29-1 to TRBJ2-5, with D hard to call. Germline V gene data show CDR1 as SQVTM and CDR2 as ANQGSEA. The CDR3 has 14 residues. Trimming removed 7 bases at V and 1 base at J, with 16 bases between. The CDR3 region is CSGKTPRFQETQYF. Here the CDR3 DNA reads TGCAGCGGCAAAACTCCACGGTTCCAAGAGACCCAGTACTTC.

The chain couples TRBV5-1 to TRBJ1-3, with D hard to call. The CDR3 has 14 residues. In germline, CDR1 is SGHRS, CDR2 YFSETQ. Trimming cost V 0 bases and J 4 bases, with 8 bases left between them. CDR3 amino acids: CASSLAGIGNTIYF. The CDR3 DNA reads TGCGCCAGCAGCTTGGCAGGAATCGGAAACACCATATATTTT.

This clone was detected only a few times. This chain uses TRBV14 with TRBJ1-6; D perhaps matches TRBD1 (6 bases). CDR1 and CDR2 from the germline V gene are SGHDN and FVKESK. V shed 2 bases and J shed 12 bases, with 11 bases lying between them. The CDR3 covers 13 residues. Written as DNA, the CDR3 is TGTGCCAGCAGCCAAAAAAGGGGGTTACCCCTCCACTTT. It encodes CASSQKRGLPLHF.

This chain connects TRBV6-5 to TRBJ2-3; the D call may be TRBD1 or TRBD2 (7 bases each). Germline assignment: CDR1 MNHEY and CDR2 SVGAGI. The V end lost 8 bases, the J end lost 2 bases, and 17 bases lay between the germline ends. The CDR3 runs to 15 residues. The CDR3 here is CASRRQGGVTDTQYF. The CDR3 DNA reads TGTGCCAGCCGACGTCAGGGGGGGGTCACAGATACGCAGTATTTT.

This clone occurred a few times. This chain links TRBV11-2 with TRBJ2-3, with D unclear. Germline V gene sequence: CDR1 SGHAT, CDR2 FQNNGV. Trimming stripped 0 bases from V and 6 bases from J, with 13 bases between. This CDR3 is 15 amino acids long. CDR3 sequence (DNA): TGTGCCAGCAGCTTAGATCACACATCCTTGGATACGCAGTATTTT. Amino acid sequence: CASSLDHTSLDTQYF.

The rearrangement uses TRBV6-6 and TRBJ2-7; D unresolved. Deletions cut 0 bases from V and 4 bases from J, with 10 bases between. From germline, CDR1 is MNHNY and CDR2 SVGAGI (reference sequence). The CDR3 runs to 14 residues. Here the CDR3 reads CASSYSPAPYEQYF. The CDR3 coding sequence is TGTGCCAGCAGTTACTCTCCTGCACCTTACGAGCAGTACTTC.

The V gene is TRBV30, the J gene TRBJ2-3, with 8 positions matching TRBD2. The V gene end was trimmed by 3 bases and the J gene end by 1 base; junction bases not matched to a gene: 3. Germline lookup yields CDR1 GTSNPN and CDR2 SVGIG (reference sequence). The CDR3 extends over 14 amino acids. As DNA, the CDR3 is TGTGCCTGGAGAGAAGCGGGGGGCACAGATACGCAGTATTTT. It yields the protein CAWREAGGTDTQYF.

This clone occurred a few times. The rearrangement links TRBV30 to TRBJ1-2; TRBD1 is a possible D gene (5 bases). Germline values: CDR1 GTSNPN, CDR2 SVGIG (reference sequence). The V end was cut by 4 bases, the J end by 5 bases, with 17 bases between. This CDR3 is 14 amino acids long. This chain's CDR3 is CAWTHHRAGYGYTF. The CDR3 DNA sequence: TGTGCCTGGACCCACCACCGGGCAGGGTATGGCTACACCTTC.

The chain links TRBV5-1 to TRBJ1-1, with D uncertain. Trimming stripped 4 bases from V and 0 bases from J, with 7 bases between. The V gene's germline CDR1 is SGHRS and CDR2 YFSETQ. This CDR3 has 13 residues. For the CDR3, the DNA is TGCGCCAGCAGCCGTTCCATGAACACTGAAGCTTTCTTT. This encodes CASSRSMNTEAFF.

The chain links TRBV11-3 to TRBJ2-1; D not resolved. The CDR3 is 13 amino acids. V was trimmed by 6 bases and J by 7 bases, leaving 13 bases between them. CDR1 is SGHNT, CDR2 YENEEA, per germline. CDR3 loop: CASSRTLGNEQFF. The CDR3 DNA reads TGTGCCAGCAGTAGGACCCTGGGGAATGAGCAGTTCTTC.